Listed below are T cell receptor beta chains from one sample, sequenced in a study of tumor-infiltrating lymphocytes in localized non-small cell lung cancer. The assay was immunoSEQ multiplex PCR, and TCRdb's table has in-frame clones only and misses some. Of 11,000 or so clones detected, 84% appear once; the ten largest clones hold 6% to 9%. The sequencing input was lung tumor tissue. Receptors were obtained from a human donor with non-small cell lung cancer. The CDR3 runs from the conserved cysteine through the conserved F or W. D genes are given only for firm matches. The listing skips clone size in some rows; elsewhere it reads once, few, many or a size class.

d_call,j_call,cdr3_length,clone_size,v_call,cdr3_nt,cdr3_aa
TRBD2,TRBJ2-3,17,NA,TRBV7-9,TGTGCCAGCACCCGTCCGCGACTAGCGGGATTCTCAGATACGCAGTATTTT,CASTRPRLAGFSDTQYF
NA,TRBJ1-2,13,NA,TRBV7-2,TGTGCCAGCAGCTCCTTCCCGGGACCAGGAGGTACCTTC,CASSSFPGPGGTF
TRBD1,TRBJ1-1,15,NA,TRBV7-9,TGTGCCAGCAGCTTTTCAGGGGGCACGAACACTGAAGCTTTCTTT,CASSFSGGTNTEAFF
TRBD2,TRBJ2-3,17,NA,TRBV6-1,TGTGCCAGCAGTGAAGCATTTGGACTAGCGGGGGGAGATACGCAGTATTTT,CASSEAFGLAGGDTQYF
NA,TRBJ2-2,15,few,TRBV7-2,TGTGCCAGCAGCTTAGTGGCAGCGAACACCGGGGAGCTGTTTTTT,CASSLVAANTGELFF
NA,TRBJ2-5,13,NA,TRBV9,TGTGCCAGCAGCGTAGAGCCAGGAGAGACCCAGTACTTC,CASSVEPGETQYF
NA,TRBJ1-4,14,NA,TRBV19,TGTGCCAGTAGTAGGGGGCGCACTAATGAAAAACTGTTTTTT,CASSRGRTNEKLFF
NA,TRBJ2-2,14,NA,TRBV19,TGTGCCAGTAGTTTAACGGCGAACACCGGGGAGCTGTTTTTT,CASSLTANTGELFF
NA,TRBJ2-7,13,NA,TRBV4-1,TGCGCCAGCAGCCAAGGAACCTCCTACGAGCAGTACTTC,CASSQGTSYEQYF
NA,TRBJ2-7,12,NA,TRBV27,TGTGCCAGCAGTTTACAGGGTGAAGAGCAGTACTTC,CASSLQGEEQYF
TRBD1,TRBJ2-7,14,NA,TRBV19,TGTGCCAGTACCCCGGGACAGGGGGCTTACGAGCAGTACTTC,CASTPGQGAYEQYF
NA,TRBJ2-2,15,NA,TRBV11-1,TGTGCCAGCAGCACCTTAGACAGACCCACCGGGGAGCTGTTTTTT,CASSTLDRPTGELFF
TRBD1,TRBJ2-3,16,NA,TRBV5-6,TGTGCCAGCAGCGCCCCGGGACAGGAGCCCACAGATACGCAGTATTTT,CASSAPGQEPTDTQYF
TRBD1,TRBJ1-3,15,once,TRBV7-2,TGTGCCAGTATCCTAGCCCCGGGACAGAGAAACACCATATATTTT,CASILAPGQRNTIYF
NA,TRBJ2-7,14,NA,TRBV27,TGTGCCAGCAGTTTGCAGGGGTTAAAAAACGAGCAGTACTTC,CASSLQGLKNEQYF
NA,TRBJ2-7,16,NA,TRBV11-2,TGTGCCAGCAGCTTAGATCGGGCAGGGCGCTCCTACGAGCAGTACTTC,CASSLDRAGRSYEQYF
TRBD1,TRBJ2-4,15,NA,TRBV10-1,TGCGCCAGCAGTGATGGGGGACAGGGCAAAAACATTCAGTACTTC,CASSDGGQGKNIQYF
TRBD1,TRBJ2-5,16,NA,TRBV5-1,TGCGCCAGCAGCTTGGGACAGGGCCTCTCCCAAGAGACCCAGTACTTC,CASSLGQGLSQETQYF
NA,TRBJ2-3,14,NA,TRBV6-4,TGTGCCAGCAGTGACTCGGGCCGGGCCGATACGCAGTATTTT,CASSDSGRADTQYF
TRBD1,TRBJ1-2,12,NA,TRBV29-1,TGCAGCGCCGTGACAGGGTCGAGTGGCTACACCTTC,CSAVTGSSGYTF
TRBD1,TRBJ1-2,14,NA,TRBV14,TGTGCCAGCAGACGAGGACAGGGGGGCTATGGCTACACCTTC,CASRRGQGGYGYTF
NA,TRBJ2-7,16,NA,TRBV25-1,TGTGCCAGCAGTGACCCGGGACTCCAAAGCTCCTACGAGCAGTACTTC,CASSDPGLQSSYEQYF
NA,TRBJ2-2,14,NA,TRBV6-1,TGTGCCAGCATTGTGTCGAGGAACACCGGGGAGCTGTTTTTT,CASIVSRNTGELFF
NA,TRBJ1-1,14,NA,TRBV5-4,TGTGCCAGCAGGGGGGGAGTGGCGAACACTGAAGCTTTCTTT,CASRGGVANTEAFF
NA,TRBJ2-7,14,NA,TRBV27,TGTGCCAGCAGTTTGCCAGGGTCATCGGAGGAGCAGTACTTC,CASSLPGSSEEQYF
NA,TRBJ2-1,14,NA,TRBV6-5,TGTGCCAGCAGTTACGAGGGGGGGCGCGTTGAGCAGTTCTTC,CASSYEGGRVEQFF
NA,TRBJ2-1,11,NA,TRBV7-2,TGTGCCAGCAGCTTGTTAAAGGAGCAGTTCTTC,CASSLLKEQFF
TRBD2,TRBJ2-1,15,NA,TRBV29-1,TGCAGCGTTGTGGGGTTAGTTAGCGGGAACAATGAGCAGTTCTTC,CSVVGLVSGNNEQFF
TRBD2,TRBJ2-1,16,NA,TRBV6-6,TGTGCCAGCAGTGCCCTAGCGGGAGGGTTGGGCAATGAGCAGTTCTTC,CASSALAGGLGNEQFF
NA,TRBJ2-7,15,NA,TRBV29-1,TGCAGCGTTGACTTAGAACAGGACGCCGCCTACGAGCAGTACTTC,CSVDLEQDAAYEQYF
NA,TRBJ2-7,15,NA,TRBV5-1,TGCGCCAGCAGCTTGGTCGCAGGGAGCTCCTACGAGCAGTACTTC,CASSLVAGSSYEQYF
NA,TRBJ1-1,13,few,TRBV2,TGTGCCAGCAGTGAAATCCGGAACACTGAAGCTTTCTTT,CASSEIRNTEAFF
NA,TRBJ2-3,13,NA,TRBV10-3,TGTGCCGTCACTACGGCCCCCACAGATACGCAGTATTTT,CAVTTAPTDTQYF
NA,TRBJ2-3,16,NA,TRBV5-6,TGTGCCAGCAGCCCCACGACAGGTCCGCTCACAGATACGCAGTATTTT,CASSPTTGPLTDTQYF
NA,TRBJ2-7,13,NA,TRBV23-1,TGCGCCAGCAGTCAATCGCGGTTCTACGAGCAGTACTTC,CASSQSRFYEQYF
TRBD2,TRBJ2-1,15,NA,TRBV18,TGTGCCAGCTCACCACCCGCCGGGGGGTACAATGAGCAGTTCTTC,CASSPPAGGYNEQFF
NA,TRBJ1-1,14,once,TRBV7-2,TGTGCCAGCAGCTTAGCGAGGGCTCCAGCTGAAGCTTTCTTT,CASSLARAPAEAFF
NA,TRBJ2-1,11,NA,TRBV10-3,TGTGCCATCAGTGACGTGAATGAGCAGTTCTTC,CAISDVNEQFF
NA,TRBJ2-7,14,NA,TRBV6-5,TGTGCCAGCAGTTGGGAAAGGTTGAGGGACGAGCAGTACTTC,CASSWERLRDEQYF
TRBD1,TRBJ2-7,14,NA,TRBV5-1,TGCGCCAGCAGCCCTGGACAGGGGGGACGCGAGCAGTACTTC,CASSPGQGGREQYF
NA,TRBJ2-7,16,NA,TRBV11-1,TGTGCCAGCAGCTTTCCAGGGTATACCTCCGGGGTCGAGCAGTACTTC,CASSFPGYTSGVEQYF
NA,TRBJ1-5,17,NA,TRBV5-4,TGTGCCAGCAGCTTGTGGGACGGACCAAATAGCAATCAGCCCCAGCATTTT,CASSLWDGPNSNQPQHF
TRBD1,TRBJ2-5,16,NA,TRBV4-2,TGTGCCAGCAGCCAAGATCTTACAGGGGGTAAGAAGACCCAGTACTTC,CASSQDLTGGKKTQYF
NA,TRBJ1-5,15,NA,TRBV27,TGTGCCAGCAGCCAAGACAGGAGGGGCTTTCAGCCCCAGCATTTT,CASSQDRRGFQPQHF
TRBD2,TRBJ2-7,15,once,TRBV27,TGTGCCAGCAGTTTATGGTGGGAGGGCCGGTACGAGCAGTACTTC,CASSLWWEGRYEQYF
NA,TRBJ2-3,15,NA,TRBV5-5,TGTGCCAGCAGCTTGGGGGCCCCCGCCAGAGATACGCAGTATTTT,CASSLGAPARDTQYF